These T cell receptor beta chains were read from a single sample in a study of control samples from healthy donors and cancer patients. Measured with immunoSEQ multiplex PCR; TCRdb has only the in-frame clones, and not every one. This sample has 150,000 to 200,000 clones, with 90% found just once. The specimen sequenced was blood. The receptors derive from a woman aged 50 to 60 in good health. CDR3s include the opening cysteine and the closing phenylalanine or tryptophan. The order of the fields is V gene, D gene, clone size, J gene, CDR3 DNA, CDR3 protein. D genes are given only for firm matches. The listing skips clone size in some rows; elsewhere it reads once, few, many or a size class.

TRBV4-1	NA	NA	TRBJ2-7	TGCGCCAGCAGCCAAGATGGGGGGAGGCCAAGCTCCTACGAGCAGTACTTC	CASSQDGGRPSSYEQYF
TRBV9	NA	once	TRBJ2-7	TGTGCCAGCAGCGTATTATGGCGGACCACCTACGAGCAGTACTTC	CASSVLWRTTYEQYF
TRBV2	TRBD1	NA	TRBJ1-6	TGTGCCAGCAATACAGGGGTCGGATCACCCCTCCACTTT	CASNTGVGSPLHF
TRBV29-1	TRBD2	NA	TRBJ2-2	TGCAGCGTGAGCGCGACTAGCGGTGGGGAGCTGTTTTTT	CSVSATSGGELFF
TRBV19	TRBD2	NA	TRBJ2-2	TGTGCCAGTAGTCGCGATCGCGGGAGGGCCCTTACCGGGGAGCTGTTTTTT	CASSRDRGRALTGELFF
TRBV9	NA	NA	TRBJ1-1	TGTGCCAGCAGCGTAGAGCAGGTTACCTCCACTGAAGCTTTCTTT	CASSVEQVTSTEAFF
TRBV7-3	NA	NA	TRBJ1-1	TGTGCCAGCAGCTCCGGGGGCGTTGGTTTAACTGAAGCTTTCTTT	CASSSGGVGLTEAFF
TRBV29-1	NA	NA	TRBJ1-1	TGCAGCGTTGAAGATGCACAGCTTAACACTGAAGCTTTCTTT	CSVEDAQLNTEAFF
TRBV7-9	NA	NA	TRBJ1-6	TGTGCCAGCAGCTCACCGGACAGACAAAATTCACCCCTCCACTTT	CASSSPDRQNSPLHF
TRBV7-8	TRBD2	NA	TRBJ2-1	TGTGCCAGCAGCTTAGCTGCGGTCCCTTCCGGGACTAGCGGGAGGAGGAATGAGCAGTTCTTC	CASSLAAVPSGTSGRRNEQFF
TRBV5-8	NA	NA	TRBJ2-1	TGTGCCAGCAGCCACGGGTCCACGTCCTACAATGAGCAGTTCTTC	CASSHGSTSYNEQFF
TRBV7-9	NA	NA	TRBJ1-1	TGTGCCAGCACCCGGACAGAAGCTTTCTTT	CASTRTEAFF
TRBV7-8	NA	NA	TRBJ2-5	TGTGCCAGCAGCGGGGAGACCCAGTACTTC	CASSGETQYF
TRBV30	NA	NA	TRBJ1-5	TGTGCCTGGAGCCCCGGTGGAGGGGGAAGCAATCAGCCCCAGCATTTT	CAWSPGGGGSNQPQHF
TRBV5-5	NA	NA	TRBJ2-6	TGTGCCAGCAGCTGGTACTCTGGGGCCAACGTCCTGACTTTC	CASSWYSGANVLTF
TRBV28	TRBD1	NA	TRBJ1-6	TGTGCCAGTACCCGGGCAGGGGGTAGTTCACCCCTCCACTTT	CASTRAGGSSPLHF
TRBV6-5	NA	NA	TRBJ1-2	TGTGCCAGCAGTTACCCGGGGGGGTGGCGTCTTTCAGACTACACCTTC	CASSYPGGWRLSDYTF
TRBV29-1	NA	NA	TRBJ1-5	TGCAGCGACCCCGGACAGAACAATCAGCCCCAGCATTTT	CSDPGQNNQPQHF
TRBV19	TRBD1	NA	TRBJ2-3	TGTGCCAGTAGTCCACCAGGGGGTCCAGATACGCAGTATTTT	CASSPPGGPDTQYF
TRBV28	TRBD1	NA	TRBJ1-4	TGTGCCAGCAGTTTAGGGACAGATGTAGCAACTAATGAAAAACTGTTTTTT	CASSLGTDVATNEKLFF
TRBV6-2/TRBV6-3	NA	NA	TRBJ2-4	TGTGCCAGCAGTTATTCTGGGAGATTCATCCGATTGGACAAAAACATTCAGTACTTC	CASSYSGRFIRLDKNIQYF
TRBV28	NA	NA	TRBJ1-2	TGTGCCAGCAGTCCGACCTATCAGGGAAGATATGGCTACACCTTC	CASSPTYQGRYGYTF
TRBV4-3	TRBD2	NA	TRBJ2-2	TGCGCCAGCAGCGAAAGGGCGGGAGCGTCGAAAACCGGGGAGCTGTTTTTT	CASSERAGASKTGELFF
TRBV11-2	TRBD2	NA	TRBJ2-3	TGTGCCAGCAGCCCCCTGCGGGGGGCGGGAGATACGCAGTATTTT	CASSPLRGAGDTQYF
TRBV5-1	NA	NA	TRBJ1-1	TGCGCCAGCATTGGGCAGCAGAACACTGAAGCTTTCTTT	CASIGQQNTEAFF
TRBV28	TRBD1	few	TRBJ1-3	TGTGCCAGCAGTTTGGTGACAGGGGGAAACACCATATATTTT	CASSLVTGGNTIYF
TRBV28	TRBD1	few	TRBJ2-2	TGTGCCAGCAGACAGGGACAGACCTACACCGGGGAGCTGTTTTTT	CASRQGQTYTGELFF